Listed below are T cell receptor beta chains from one sample, sequenced in a study of molecular identifiers for immune sequencing clone quantification. TCRdb reanalysed the PCR reads using MiXCR and keeps one entry per CDR3 protein. The sample records about half a million distinct CDR3 sequences, about 22% being singletons. Material: naive CD8+ T cells from blood, with Jurkat cell RNA spiked in. The receptors originated from a human donor in good health. Some libraries in this study had Jurkat cell RNA spiked in. Both conserved end residues are part of each CDR3. The D gene is left open where the match is weak. The size entry is marked missing in some rows and otherwise reads once, few, many or a size class.

.	TRBJ2-7	TRBV9	few	CASSAGSGAYEQYF	TGTGCCAGCAGCGCGGGTAGCGGAGCCTACGAGCAGTACTTC
.	TRBJ2-5	TRBV4-3	few	CASSQDYGHLETQYF	TGCGCCAGCAGCCAAGACTACGGACATCTAGAGACCCAGTACTTC
.	TRBJ1-1	TRBV7-3	few	CASSETGRTEAFF	TGTGCCAGCAGCGAAACAGGTAGGACTGAAGCTTTCTTT
.	TRBJ2-6	TRBV14	many	CASSHSGANVLTF	TGTGCCAGCAGCCACTCTGGGGCCAACGTCCTGACTTTC
.	TRBJ2-2	TRBV9	.	CASSTSRELAYTGELFF	TGTGCCAGCAGCACCTCCCGTGAATTAGCTTACACCGGGGAGCTGTTTTTT
.	TRBJ2-5	TRBV7-6	.	CASSSGYGQETQYF	TGTGCCAGCAGCTCGGGGTATGGCCAAGAGACCCAGTACTTC
.	TRBJ1-6	TRBV5-6	many	CASSPGLGYSPLHF	TGTGCCAGCAGCCCCGGACTGGGCTATTCACCCCTCCACTTT
TRBD1	TRBJ2-7	TRBV19	many	CASSPVGQTEQYF	TGTGCCAGTAGTCCCGTGGGACAGACCGAGCAGTACTTC
TRBD1	TRBJ1-2	TRBV2	.	CASTTGGYYGYTF	TGTGCCAGCACCACAGGGGGCTACTATGGCTACACCTTC
TRBD2	TRBJ2-5	TRBV7-2	many	CASSSYLGLAKTQYF	TGTGCCAGCAGCTCTTACCTCGGACTAGCGAAGACCCAGTACTTC
.	TRBJ2-3	TRBV3-2	.	CASRHQVPQDTDTQYF	TGTGCCAGCAGACACCAGGTCCCCCAGGACACAGATACGCAGTATTTT
.	TRBJ2-7	TRBV6-5	many	CASSYSSMGYEQYF	TGTGCCAGCAGTTACTCCAGTATGGGATACGAGCAGTACTTC
.	TRBJ2-1	TRBV12-3/TRBV12-4	few	CASTSVTGDEQFF	TGTGCCAGCACATCCGTCACCGGGGATGAGCAGTTCTTC
TRBD2	TRBJ2-3	TRBV28	many	CASSPRLAGGPDTQYF	TGTGCCAGCAGTCCCCGACTAGCGGGAGGGCCAGATACGCAGTATTTT
.	TRBJ2-7	TRBV12-3/TRBV12-4	few	CASTGASYEQYF	TGTGCCAGCACGGGGGCCTCCTACGAGCAGTACTTC
.	TRBJ2-3	TRBV7-8	many	CASSSLPDSDSSTDTQYF	TGTGCCAGCAGCTCCCTCCCAGATAGCGACTCTAGCACAGATACGCAGTATTTT
TRBD2	TRBJ2-3	TRBV20-1	.	CSARDSKAGDDTQYF	TGCAGTGCTAGGGACTCTAAAGCGGGAGATGATACGCAGTATTTT
.	TRBJ1-1	TRBV29-1	many	CSGGSVGLSEAFF	TGCAGCGGTGGTTCGGTGGGGCTGTCGGAAGCTTTCTTT
TRBD2	TRBJ2-3	TRBV12-3/TRBV12-4	once	CASRTRRLAGKITATQYF	TGTGCCAGCAGAACCCGCCGACTAGCGGGTAAAATCACAGCTACGCAGTATTTT
.	TRBJ2-1	TRBV21-1	.	CASSKDAGLAGGPGEQFF	TGTGCCAGCAGCAAAGACGCCGGACTAGCGGGAGGGCCGGGTGAGCAGTTCTTC
.	TRBJ2-1	TRBV19	few	CASKKGGGNPYNEQFF	TGTGCCAGTAAAAAAGGCGGCGGGAACCCCTACAATGAGCAGTTCTTC
.	TRBJ1-1	TRBV4-1	many	CASSQPDQLLNTEAFF	TGCGCCAGCAGCCAACCGGACCAGCTTTTGAACACTGAAGCTTTCTTT
TRBD2	TRBJ2-5	TRBV7-9	.	CASSLYLGTSGIRETQYF	TGTGCCAGCAGCCTCTACCTTGGGACTAGCGGGATCAGAGAGACCCAGTACTTC
.	TRBJ2-7	TRBV7-9	.	CASSLDPLIHEQYF	TGTGCCAGCAGCTTAGATCCCCTCATTCACGAGCAGTACTTC
TRBD2	TRBJ2-3	TRBV28	many	CASSLSGTRYLEDTQYF	TGTGCCAGCAGTTTGTCCGGGACTAGGTACTTAGAAGATACGCAGTATTTT
.	TRBJ1-1	TRBV5-1	.	CASSLRGEAFF	TGCGCCAGCAGCTTGCGGGGTGAAGCTTTCTTT
TRBD2	TRBJ2-5	TRBV4-3	many	CASSPGPGGRETQYF	TGCGCCAGCAGCCCAGGTCCGGGAGGGCGAGAGACCCAGTACTTC
.	TRBJ2-1	TRBV7-9	.	CASSLSGTPNSYNEQFF	TGTGCCAGCAGCTTATCCGGGACACCCAACTCCTACAATGAGCAGTTCTTC
TRBD2	TRBJ2-2	TRBV5-1	.	CANSFTSAGELFF	TGCGCCAACAGCTTTACTAGCGCCGGGGAGCTGTTTTTT
.	TRBJ2-7	TRBV20-1	few	CSVGREENSYEQYF	TGCAGTGTAGGGCGGGAAGAAAACTCCTACGAGCAGTACTTC
.	TRBJ2-5	TRBV13	.	CASSLLGERRQETQYF	TGTGCCAGCAGCTTATTGGGGGAGAGGCGGCAAGAGACCCAGTACTTC
TRBD2	TRBJ2-3	TRBV12-3/TRBV12-4	.	CASSLGLAGVYTDTQYF	TGTGCCAGCAGTTTAGGGTTAGCGGGGGTCTACACAGATACGCAGTATTTT
.	TRBJ1-2	TRBV27	few	CASSPTGTLIDNYGYTF	TGTGCCAGCAGTCCCACAGGGACACTCATAGACAACTATGGCTACACCTTC
.	TRBJ2-3	TRBV30	many	CAWSVLPDTQYF	TGTGCCTGGAGTGTACTCCCAGATACGCAGTATTTT
TRBD1	TRBJ1-1	TRBV28	few	CASSLATGGEVEAFF	TGTGCCAGCAGTCTAGCGACAGGGGGCGAAGTTGAAGCTTTCTTT
.	TRBJ2-3	TRBV7-2	.	CASSLVLTSTVTQYF	TGTGCCAGCAGCTTAGTCTTAACGTCGACAGTTACGCAGTATTTT
.	TRBJ2-3	TRBV7-6	.	CASSPREPTDTQYF	TGTGCCAGCAGCCCAAGGGAGCCCACAGATACGCAGTATTTT
.	TRBJ1-4	TRBV7-9	.	CASGLAPQGTNEKLFF	TGTGCCAGCGGCTTAGCCCCCCAGGGGACTAATGAAAAACTGTTTTTT
TRBD2	TRBJ2-1	TRBV5-4	many	CAWRGDSYNEQFF	TGTGCCTGGCGGGGGGACTCCTACAATGAGCAGTTCTTC
.	TRBJ1-5	TRBV27	few	CASSSQENSNQPQHF	TGTGCCAGCAGTTCGCAGGAGAATAGCAATCAGCCCCAGCATTTT
.	TRBJ1-1	TRBV9	many	CASSVGGPTNTEAFF	TGTGCCAGCAGCGTAGGGGGACCGACGAACACTGAAGCTTTCTTT
TRBD1	TRBJ1-2	TRBV19	.	CASSPDSGGVYGYTF	TGTGCCAGTAGTCCTGACTCAGGGGGCGTCTATGGCTACACCTTC
.	TRBJ1-5	TRBV3-1	.	CASSQDPGRGLNFNQPQHF	TGTGCCAGCAGCCAAGACCCAGGGCGGGGACTCAATTTCAATCAGCCCCAGCATTTT
.	TRBJ2-5	TRBV19	few	CASSPLGGYETQYF	TGTGCCAGTAGTCCATTAGGGGGATACGAGACCCAGTACTTC
.	TRBJ2-1	TRBV29-1	many	CSVPGRVVHNEQFF	TGCAGCGTTCCCGGACGAGTAGTCCACAATGAGCAGTTCTTC
TRBD1	TRBJ2-7	TRBV3-1	many	CASSQVGGRGYDEQYF	TGTGCCAGCAGCCAAGTTGGCGGCAGGGGGTACGACGAGCAGTACTTC
.	TRBJ1-2	TRBV7-2	few	CASSLPGQPLSYGYTF	TGTGCCAGCAGCTTACCCGGACAGCCCTTATCCTATGGCTACACCTTC
.	TRBJ2-3	TRBV5-1	many	CASSEAPLGTDTQYF	TGCGCCAGCAGCGAAGCCCCTCTGGGCACAGATACGCAGTATTTT